Shown below are 9 T cell receptor beta chains from a single sample sequenced in a study of radiotherapy plus CTLA-4 blockade in lung cancer (dated by TCRdb to the late 2010s). Receptors were amplified or captured by the immunoSEQ multiplex PCR assay. TCRdb mirrors the immuneACCESS table, restricted to in-frame sequences. Some clones are absent from its copies; in checked studies, under half trace to an unresolved V gene, and the reason for the others is unknown. This sample comprises 55,000 to 85,000 clones, roughly three quarters of them detected only once. The ten largest account for roughly 15% of the sample. The input for sequencing was peripheral blood, taken from a patient treated with radiotherapy plus ipilimumab. The origin of the receptors is a human donor with non-small cell lung cancer whose response to radiotherapy plus ipilimumab could not be evaluated. Some clones in this sample may be carry-over from other donors' samples.

The V call is TRBV4-2, the J call TRBJ2-7; 12 bases fit TRBD1. The V gene end was trimmed by 1 base and the J gene end by 5 bases; junction bases not matched to a gene: 3. Looked up from germline, CDR1 is LGHNA and CDR2 is YNFKEQ. The CDR3 consists of 15 residues. Here the CDR3 DNA reads TGTGCCAGCAGCCAAGGGGACAGGGGGCGAAACGAGCAGTACTTC. It is translated as CASSQGDRGRNEQYF.

The V gene is TRBV7-2, the J gene TRBJ2-5, with D perhaps TRBD1 (5 bases). With 2 bases removed from V and 5 bases from J, the gap between germline ends came to 12 bases. Germline V gene sequence: CDR1 SGHTA, CDR2 FQGNSA. CDR3 size: 14 residues. CDR3 sequence (DNA): TGTGCCAGCAGCTTATCATGGGGCGAGGAGACCCAGTACTTC. It codes for CASSLSWGEETQYF.

This clone was observed a few times. The chain couples TRBV5-1 to TRBJ1-4; D not resolved. CDR3 length: 18 amino acids. Germline V CDR1 and CDR2: SGHRS, YFSETQ. The V end lost 0 bases, the J end lost 0 bases, and 15 bases lay between the germline ends. The CDR3 region has the DNA TGCGCCAGCAGCTTGGCCTCATGGGGAGGCACAACTAATGAAAAACTGTTTTTT. The encoded protein is CASSLASWGGTTNEKLFF.

This chain uses TRBV4-1 with TRBJ1-4, with unresolved D. Per the germline V gene, CDR1 is MGHRA and CDR2 is YSYEKL. This CDR3 has 15 amino acids. V was pared by 1 base and J by 7 bases, with 13 bases between. For the CDR3, the DNA is TGCGCCAGCAGCCAAGCCGCCCCTTACAGTGAAAAACTGTTTTTT. Translated: CASSQAAPYSEKLFF.

Concerning this clone: Other DNA sequences in this specimen translate into the identical CDR3. The genes are TRBV5-6 and TRBJ1-3, with 8 bases lining up with TRBD1. The CDR3 consists of 14 residues. V lost 4 bases and J lost 4; bases outside the gene matches: 4. CDR1 is SGHDT, CDR2 YYEEEE, per germline. CDR3 in amino acids: CASSPRGLGNTIYF. The DNA for the CDR3 is TGTGCCAGCAGCCCCAGGGGGCTCGGAAACACCATATATTTT. Variable domain in full (rest from reference TRBV5-6 and TRBJ1-3): DAGVTQSPTHLIKTRGQQVTLRCSPKSGHDTVSWYQQALGQGPQFIFQYYEEEERQRGNFPDRFSGHQFPNYSSELNVNALLLGDSALYLCASSPRGLGNTIYFGEGSWLTVV.

This CDR3 reads CASSLVPDSSTGELFF. CDR3 bases: TGCGCCAGCAGCTTGGTGCCAGACTCATCCACCGGGGAGCTGTTTTTT. The chain has TRBV5-1 and TRBJ2-2, with D unclear. Germline CDR1 reads SGHRS; CDR2 reads YFSETQ. V dropped 0 bases and J dropped 4 bases, with 13 bases sitting between them. The CDR3 consists of 16 residues.

The chain joins TRBV6-5 to TRBJ2-1; tentative D call: TRBD2 (5 bases). The CDR3 runs to 13 residues. CDR1 MNHEY and CDR2 SVGAGI come from the germline V gene. V was cut by 6 bases and J by 0 bases, with 6 bases left in between. The CDR3 loop reads CASRGSSYNEQFF. CDR3 DNA: TGTGCCAGCAGGGGGAGCTCCTACAATGAGCAGTTCTTC.

This rearrangement joins TRBV7-2 to TRBJ1-4, with D perhaps TRBD1 (5 bases). CDR3 length equals 14 residues. With 5 bases removed from V and 7 bases from J, the gap between germline ends came to 14 bases. Germline V CDR1 and CDR2: SGHTA, FQGNSA. The CDR3 loop is CASSAGTVGEKLFF. CDR3 DNA sequence: TGTGCCAGCAGCGCGGGGACGGTCGGTGAAAAACTGTTTTTT. Together with reference TRBV7-2 and TRBJ1-4, the CDR3 gives the full variable domain: GAGVSQSPSNKVTEKGKDVELRCDPISGHTALYWYRQSLGQGLEFLIYFQGNSAPDKSGLPSDRFSAERTGGSVSTLTIQRTQQEDSAVYLCASSAGTVGEKLFFGSGTQLSVL.

The chain links TRBV6-5 to TRBJ1-1, with D perhaps TRBD1 (5 bases). Germline lookup yields CDR1 MNHEY and CDR2 SVGAGI. The V end was cut by 6 bases, the J end by 3 bases, with 17 bases between. The CDR3 is 15 residues long. DNA for the CDR3: TGTGCCAGCAGGCTAACTCCAGGGTGGGACACTGAAGCTTTCTTT. Its protein product is CASRLTPGWDTEAFF.